Reported below is one TCR beta chain. V lost 6 bases, J lost 3 bases, and 12 bases stayed unmatched. Germline CDR1 LGHDT, CDR2 YNNKEL (reference sequence). This CDR3 has 17 amino acids. Profiled with immunoSEQ multiplex PCR; TCRdb holds only in-frame clones, not every one. This table holds under 90,000 clones, 90% to 95% found once. The rearrangement joins TRBV3-1 (or the pseudogene TRBV3-2) to TRBJ2-2, with TRBD2 matching over 8 bases. The sequence derives from a man aged 35 to 55 with rheumatoid arthritis. The sample taken for sequencing was PBMCs. This CDR3 is CASSRSGGGTHTGELFF. CDR3 sequence (DNA): TGTGCCAGCAGTCGCTCGGGCGGGGGGACTCACACCGGGGAGCTGTTTTTT.